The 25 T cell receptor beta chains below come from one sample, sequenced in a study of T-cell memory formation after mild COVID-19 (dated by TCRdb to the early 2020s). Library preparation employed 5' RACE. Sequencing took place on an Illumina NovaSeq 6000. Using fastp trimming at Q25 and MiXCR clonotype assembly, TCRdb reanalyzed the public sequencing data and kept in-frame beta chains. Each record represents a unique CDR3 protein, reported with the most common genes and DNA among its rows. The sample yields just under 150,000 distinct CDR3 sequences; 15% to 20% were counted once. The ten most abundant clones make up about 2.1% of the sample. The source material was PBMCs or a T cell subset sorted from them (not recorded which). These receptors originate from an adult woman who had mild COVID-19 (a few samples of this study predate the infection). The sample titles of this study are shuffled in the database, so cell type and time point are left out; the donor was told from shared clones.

CDR3 sequence reads: CSASNLRDSTDTQYF. The DNA of the CDR3 is TGCAGTGCTAGCAACCTCCGGGACAGCACAGATACGCAGTATTTT. This chain links TRBV20-1 with TRBJ2-3; the D call may be TRBD1 or TRBD2 (5 bases each). Germline lookup yields CDR1 DFQATT and CDR2 SNEGSKA (reference sequence). The V gene lost 3 bases and the J gene lost 0 bases, with 13 bases spanning the gap. This CDR3 spans 15 amino acids.

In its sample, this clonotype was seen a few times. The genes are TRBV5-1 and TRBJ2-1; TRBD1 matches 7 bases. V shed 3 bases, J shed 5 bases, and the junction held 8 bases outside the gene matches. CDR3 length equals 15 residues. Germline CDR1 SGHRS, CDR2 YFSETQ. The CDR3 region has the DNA TGCGCCAGCAGCTCCTTTGGGGACAGCAACAATGAGCAGTTCTTC. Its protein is CASSSFGDSNNEQFF.

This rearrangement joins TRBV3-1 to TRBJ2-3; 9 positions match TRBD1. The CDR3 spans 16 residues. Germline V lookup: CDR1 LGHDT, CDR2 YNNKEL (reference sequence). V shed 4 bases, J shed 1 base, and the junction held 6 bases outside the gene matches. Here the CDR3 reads CASSPTRTGGTDTQYF. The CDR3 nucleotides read TGTGCCAGCAGCCCAACCCGGACAGGGGGCACAGATACGCAGTATTTT.

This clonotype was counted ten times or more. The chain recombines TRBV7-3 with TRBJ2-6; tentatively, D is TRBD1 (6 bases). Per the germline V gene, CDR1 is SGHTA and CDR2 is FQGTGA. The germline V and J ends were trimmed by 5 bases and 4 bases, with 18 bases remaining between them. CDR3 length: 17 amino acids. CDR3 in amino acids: CASSKNRVLSGANVLTF. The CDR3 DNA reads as TGTGCCAGCAGCAAGAACAGGGTTTTGTCCGGGGCCAACGTCCTGACTTTC.

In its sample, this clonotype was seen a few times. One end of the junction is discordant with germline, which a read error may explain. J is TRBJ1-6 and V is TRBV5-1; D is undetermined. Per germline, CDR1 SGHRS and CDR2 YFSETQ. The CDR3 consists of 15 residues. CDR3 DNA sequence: TGCGCCAGCAGTTTGGGTGATGTTGAAAATTCACCCCTCCACTTT. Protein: CASSLGDVENSPLHF.

CDR3 nucleotide sequence: TGTGCCATCAGTGGGGACAGGGAAAACACTGAAGCTTTCTTT. Translation: CAISGDRENTEAFF. This chain joins TRBV10-3 and TRBJ1-1; TRBD1 agrees at 9 bases. This CDR3 spans 14 amino acids. The junction had 2 bases not matched to a gene; V was cut back by 4 bases and J by 2 bases. Germline-derived CDR1 and CDR2 are ENHRY and SYGVKD.

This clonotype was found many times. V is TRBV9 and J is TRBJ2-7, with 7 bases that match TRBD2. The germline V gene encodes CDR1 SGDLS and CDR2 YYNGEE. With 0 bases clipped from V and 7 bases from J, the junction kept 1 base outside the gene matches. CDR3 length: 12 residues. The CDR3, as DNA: TGTGCCAGCAGCGTAGTGGGGGGGGAGCAGTACTTC. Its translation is CASSVVGGEQYF.

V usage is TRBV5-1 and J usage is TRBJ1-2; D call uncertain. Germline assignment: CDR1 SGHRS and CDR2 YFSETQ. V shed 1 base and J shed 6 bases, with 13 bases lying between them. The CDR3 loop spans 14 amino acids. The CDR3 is CASSLWAQMDGYTF. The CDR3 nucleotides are TGCGCCAGCAGCTTGTGGGCCCAAATGGATGGCTACACCTTC.

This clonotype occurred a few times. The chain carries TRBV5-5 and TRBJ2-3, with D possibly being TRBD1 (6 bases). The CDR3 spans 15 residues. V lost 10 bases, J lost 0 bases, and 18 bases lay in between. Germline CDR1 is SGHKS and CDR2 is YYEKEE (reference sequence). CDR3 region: CAGKNRATSTDTQYF. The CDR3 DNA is TGTGCCGGCAAGAACAGGGCAACTAGCACAGATACGCAGTATTTT.

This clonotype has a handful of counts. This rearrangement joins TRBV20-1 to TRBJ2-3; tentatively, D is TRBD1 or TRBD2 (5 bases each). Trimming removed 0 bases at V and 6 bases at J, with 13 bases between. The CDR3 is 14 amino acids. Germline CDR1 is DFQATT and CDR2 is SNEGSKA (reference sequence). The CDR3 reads CSARDWGPWDTQYF. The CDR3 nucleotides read TGCAGTGCTAGAGATTGGGGACCCTGGGATACGCAGTATTTT.

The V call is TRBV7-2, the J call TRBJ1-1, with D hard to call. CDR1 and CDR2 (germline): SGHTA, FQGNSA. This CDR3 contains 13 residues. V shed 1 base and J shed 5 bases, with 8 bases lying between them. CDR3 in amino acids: CASSLGLRTEAFF. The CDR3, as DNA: TGTGCCAGCAGCTTAGGCTTGAGGACTGAAGCTTTCTTT.

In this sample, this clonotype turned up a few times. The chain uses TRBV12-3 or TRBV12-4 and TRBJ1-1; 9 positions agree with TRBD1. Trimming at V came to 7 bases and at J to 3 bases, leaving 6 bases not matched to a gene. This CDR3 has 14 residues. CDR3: CASTGTGRDTEAFF. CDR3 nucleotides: TGTGCCAGCACCGGGACAGGGAGGGACACTGAAGCTTTCTTT.

DNA for the CDR3: TGTGCCAGCAGTAGGTCCTACCTAAGCTCCTACAATGAGCAGTTCTTC. Translating gives CASSRSYLSSYNEQFF. This rearrangement joins TRBV6-2 or TRBV6-3 to TRBJ2-1; D is uncertain. Germline CDR1 reads MNHEY; CDR2 reads SVGEGT. The CDR3 length is 16 residues. Trimming shortened V by 5 bases and J by 0 bases, and 14 bases separated the two germline ends.

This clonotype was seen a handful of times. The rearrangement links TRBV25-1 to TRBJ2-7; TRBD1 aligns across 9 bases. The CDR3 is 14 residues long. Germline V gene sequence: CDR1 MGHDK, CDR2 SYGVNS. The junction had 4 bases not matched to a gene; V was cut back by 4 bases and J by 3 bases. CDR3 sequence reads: CASSGTGVDYEQYF. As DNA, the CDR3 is TGTGCCAGCAGTGGGACAGGGGTTGACTACGAGCAGTACTTC.

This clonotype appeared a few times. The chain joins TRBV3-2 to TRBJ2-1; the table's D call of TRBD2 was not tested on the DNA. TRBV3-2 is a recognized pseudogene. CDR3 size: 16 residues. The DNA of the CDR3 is TGTGCCAGCAGCCCTCTAGCGGGAGTGTATCCCCGTGAGCAGTTCTTC. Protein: CASSPLAGVYPREQFF.

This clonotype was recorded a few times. The CDR3 coding sequence is TGCAGCGTTGAACGACAGGGTTCAGATACGCAGTATTTT. Translation: CSVERQGSDTQYF. V gene TRBV29-1 combines with J gene TRBJ2-3; 7 bases match TRBD1. The germline V gene encodes CDR1 SQVTM and CDR2 ANQGSEA. The CDR3 totals 13 residues. V shed 2 bases and J 4 bases; nucleotides not matched to a gene: 3.

This CDR3 reads CASARDRGPWGETQYF. In DNA form, the CDR3 reads TGTGCCAGCGCACGGGACAGGGGTCCCTGGGGAGAGACCCAGTACTTC. The rearrangement uses TRBV12-3 or TRBV12-4 and TRBJ2-5; 10 nucleotides match TRBD1. This CDR3 has 16 amino acids. The ends lost 8 bases at V and 4 bases at J; junction bases unmatched: 13.

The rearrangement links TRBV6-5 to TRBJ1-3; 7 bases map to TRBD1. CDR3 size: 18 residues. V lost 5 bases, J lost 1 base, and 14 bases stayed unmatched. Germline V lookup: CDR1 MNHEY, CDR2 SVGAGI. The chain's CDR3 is CASSTRRDSFISGNTIYF. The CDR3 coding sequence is TGTGCCAGCAGTACCCGGCGGGACAGCTTTATATCTGGAAACACCATATATTTT.

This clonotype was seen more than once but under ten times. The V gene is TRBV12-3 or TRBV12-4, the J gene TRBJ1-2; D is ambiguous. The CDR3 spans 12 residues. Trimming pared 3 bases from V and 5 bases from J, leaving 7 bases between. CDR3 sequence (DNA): TGTGCCAGCAGTTTGAGGCGGTATGGCTACACCTTC. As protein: CASSLRRYGYTF.

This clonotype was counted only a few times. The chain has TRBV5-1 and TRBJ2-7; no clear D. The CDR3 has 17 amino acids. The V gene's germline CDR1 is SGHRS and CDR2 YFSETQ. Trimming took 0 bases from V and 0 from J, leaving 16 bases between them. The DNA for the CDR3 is TGCGCCAGCAGCTTGGTGAGTCAACCCTTAAGCTCCTACGAGCAGTACTTC. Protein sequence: CASSLVSQPLSSYEQYF.

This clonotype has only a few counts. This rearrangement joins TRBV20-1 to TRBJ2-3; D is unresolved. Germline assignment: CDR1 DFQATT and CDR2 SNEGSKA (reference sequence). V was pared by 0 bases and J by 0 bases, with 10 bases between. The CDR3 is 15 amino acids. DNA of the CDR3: TGCAGTGCTAGAGATCCGAAACGTAGCACAGATACGCAGTATTTT. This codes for CSARDPKRSTDTQYF.

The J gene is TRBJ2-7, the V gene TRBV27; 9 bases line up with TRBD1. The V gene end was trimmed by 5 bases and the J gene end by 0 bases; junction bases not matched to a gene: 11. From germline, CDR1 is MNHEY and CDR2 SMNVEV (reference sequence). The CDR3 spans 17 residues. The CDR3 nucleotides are TGTGCCAGCAGTAGAGACAGGGGGGCTCACAGCTCCTACGAGCAGTACTTC. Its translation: CASSRDRGAHSSYEQYF.

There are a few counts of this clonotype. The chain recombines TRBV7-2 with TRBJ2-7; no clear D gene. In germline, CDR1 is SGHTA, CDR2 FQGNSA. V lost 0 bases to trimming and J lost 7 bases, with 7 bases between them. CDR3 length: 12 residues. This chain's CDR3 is CASSLAKREQYF. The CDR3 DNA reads TGTGCCAGCAGCTTAGCGAAGAGAGAGCAGTACTTC.

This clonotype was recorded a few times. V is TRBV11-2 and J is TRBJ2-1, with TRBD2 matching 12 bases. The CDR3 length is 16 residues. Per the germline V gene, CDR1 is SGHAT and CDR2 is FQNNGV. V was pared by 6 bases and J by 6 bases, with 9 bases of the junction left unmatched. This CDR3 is CASRPPLAGGINEQFF. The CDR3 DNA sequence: TGTGCCAGCAGGCCCCCACTAGCGGGAGGAATCAATGAGCAGTTCTTC.

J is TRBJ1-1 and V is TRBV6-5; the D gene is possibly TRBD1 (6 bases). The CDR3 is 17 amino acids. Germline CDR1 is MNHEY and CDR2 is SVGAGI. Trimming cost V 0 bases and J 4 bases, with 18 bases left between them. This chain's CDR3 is CASSYSGHRDRGTEAFF. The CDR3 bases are TGTGCCAGCAGTTACTCCGGGCACAGGGATCGGGGCACTGAAGCTTTCTTT.